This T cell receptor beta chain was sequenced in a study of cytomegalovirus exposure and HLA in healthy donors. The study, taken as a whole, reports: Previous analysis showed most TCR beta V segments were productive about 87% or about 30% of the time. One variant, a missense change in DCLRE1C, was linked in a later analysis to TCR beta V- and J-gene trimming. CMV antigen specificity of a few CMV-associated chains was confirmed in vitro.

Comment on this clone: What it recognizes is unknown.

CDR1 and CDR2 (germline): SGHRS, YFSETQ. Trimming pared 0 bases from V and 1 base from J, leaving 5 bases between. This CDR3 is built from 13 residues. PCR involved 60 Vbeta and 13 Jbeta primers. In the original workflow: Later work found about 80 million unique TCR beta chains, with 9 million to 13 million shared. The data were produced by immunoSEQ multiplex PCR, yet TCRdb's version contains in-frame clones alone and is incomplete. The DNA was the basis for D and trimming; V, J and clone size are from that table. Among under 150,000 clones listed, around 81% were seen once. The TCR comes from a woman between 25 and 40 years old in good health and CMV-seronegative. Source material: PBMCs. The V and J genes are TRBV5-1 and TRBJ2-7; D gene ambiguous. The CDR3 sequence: CASSLGQSYEQYF. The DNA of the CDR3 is TGCGCCAGCAGCTTGGGGCAATCCTACGAGCAGTACTTC.